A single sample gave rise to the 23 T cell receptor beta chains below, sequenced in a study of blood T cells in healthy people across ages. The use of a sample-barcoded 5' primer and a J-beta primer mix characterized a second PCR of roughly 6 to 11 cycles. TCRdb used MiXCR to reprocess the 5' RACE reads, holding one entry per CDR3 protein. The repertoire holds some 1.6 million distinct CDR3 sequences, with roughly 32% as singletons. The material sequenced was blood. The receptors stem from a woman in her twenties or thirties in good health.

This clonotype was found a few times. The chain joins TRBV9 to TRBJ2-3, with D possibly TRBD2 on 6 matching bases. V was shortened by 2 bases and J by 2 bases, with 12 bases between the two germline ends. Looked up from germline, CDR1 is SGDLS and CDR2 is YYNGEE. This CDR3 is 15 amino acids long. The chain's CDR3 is CASSVAGSLTDTQYF. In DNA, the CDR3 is TGTGCCAGCAGCGTCGCGGGGAGCCTCACAGATACGCAGTATTTT.

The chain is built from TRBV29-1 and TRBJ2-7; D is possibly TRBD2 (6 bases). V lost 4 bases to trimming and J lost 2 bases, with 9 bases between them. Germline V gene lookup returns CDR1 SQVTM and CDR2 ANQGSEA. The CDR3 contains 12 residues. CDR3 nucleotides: TGCAGCGTTGCTGGCGGGGCCTACGAGCAGTACTTC. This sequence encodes CSVAGGAYEQYF.

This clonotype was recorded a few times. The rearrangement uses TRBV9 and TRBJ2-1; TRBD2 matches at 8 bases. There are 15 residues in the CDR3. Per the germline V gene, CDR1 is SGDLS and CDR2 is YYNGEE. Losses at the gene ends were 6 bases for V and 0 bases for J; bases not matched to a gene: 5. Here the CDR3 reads CASNQRGSSYNEQFF. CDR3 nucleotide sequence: TGTGCCAGCAACCAGCGGGGGAGCTCCTACAATGAGCAGTTCTTC.

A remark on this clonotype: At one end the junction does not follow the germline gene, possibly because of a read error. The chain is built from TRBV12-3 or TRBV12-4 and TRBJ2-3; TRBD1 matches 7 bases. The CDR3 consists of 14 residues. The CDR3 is CASSEGASADTEYF. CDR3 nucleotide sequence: TGTGCCAGCAGCGAGGGGGCCAGCGCAGATACGGAGTATTTT.

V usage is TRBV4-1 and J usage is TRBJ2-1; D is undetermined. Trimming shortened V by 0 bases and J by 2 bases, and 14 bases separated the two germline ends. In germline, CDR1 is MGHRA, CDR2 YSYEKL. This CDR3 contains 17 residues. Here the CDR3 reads CASSQDPEARPYNEQFF. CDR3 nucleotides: TGCGCCAGCAGCCAAGACCCCGAGGCTCGACCCTACAATGAGCAGTTCTTC.

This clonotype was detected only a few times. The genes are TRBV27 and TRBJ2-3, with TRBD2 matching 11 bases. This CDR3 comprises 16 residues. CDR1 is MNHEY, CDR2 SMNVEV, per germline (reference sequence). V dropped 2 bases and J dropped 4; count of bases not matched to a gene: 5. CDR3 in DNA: TGTGCCAGCAGTTTAGCTAGCGGGAGGTGGTCAGATACGCAGTATTTT. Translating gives CASSLASGRWSDTQYF.

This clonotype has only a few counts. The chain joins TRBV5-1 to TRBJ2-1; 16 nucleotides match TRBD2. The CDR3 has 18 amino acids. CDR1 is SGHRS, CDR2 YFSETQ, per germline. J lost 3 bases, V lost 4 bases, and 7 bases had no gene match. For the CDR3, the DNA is TGCGCCAGCAGCCCCGGGACTAGCGGGGGGGCAAACTACAATGAGCAGTTCTTC. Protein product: CASSPGTSGGANYNEQFF.

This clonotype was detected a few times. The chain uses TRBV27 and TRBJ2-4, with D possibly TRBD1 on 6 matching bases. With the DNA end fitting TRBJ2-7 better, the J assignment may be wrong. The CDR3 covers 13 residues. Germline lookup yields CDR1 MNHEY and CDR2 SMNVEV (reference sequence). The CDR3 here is CASSFTGSNEQYF. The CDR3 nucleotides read TGTGCCAGCAGTTTCACAGGGTCAAACGAGCAGTACTTC.

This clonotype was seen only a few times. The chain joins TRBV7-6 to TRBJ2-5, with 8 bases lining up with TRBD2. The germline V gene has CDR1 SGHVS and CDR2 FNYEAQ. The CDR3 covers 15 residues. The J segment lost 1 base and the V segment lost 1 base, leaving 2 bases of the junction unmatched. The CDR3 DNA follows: TGTGCCAGCAGCTTAGTGGGGACTAGCCAAGAGACCCAGTACTTC. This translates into CASSLVGTSQETQYF.

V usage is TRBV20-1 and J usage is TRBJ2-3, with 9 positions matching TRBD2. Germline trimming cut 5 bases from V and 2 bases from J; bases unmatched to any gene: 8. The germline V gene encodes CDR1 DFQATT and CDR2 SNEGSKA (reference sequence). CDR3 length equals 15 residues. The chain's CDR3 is CSASMTSGVTDTQYF. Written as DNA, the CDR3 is TGCAGTGCTTCTATGACTAGCGGCGTCACAGATACGCAGTATTTT.

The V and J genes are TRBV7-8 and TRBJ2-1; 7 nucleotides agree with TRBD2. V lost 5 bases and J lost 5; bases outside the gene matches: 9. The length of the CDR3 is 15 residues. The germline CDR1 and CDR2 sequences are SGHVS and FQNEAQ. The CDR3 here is CASSPWGGEDNEQFF. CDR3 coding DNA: TGTGCCAGCAGCCCTTGGGGGGGAGAAGACAATGAGCAGTTCTTC.

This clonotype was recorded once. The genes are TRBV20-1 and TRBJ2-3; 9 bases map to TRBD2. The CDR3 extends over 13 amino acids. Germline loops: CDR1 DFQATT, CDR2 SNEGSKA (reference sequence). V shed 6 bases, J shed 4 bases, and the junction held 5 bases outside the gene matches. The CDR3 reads CSAISGSADTQYF. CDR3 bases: TGCAGTGCCATTAGCGGGAGCGCAGATACGCAGTATTTT.

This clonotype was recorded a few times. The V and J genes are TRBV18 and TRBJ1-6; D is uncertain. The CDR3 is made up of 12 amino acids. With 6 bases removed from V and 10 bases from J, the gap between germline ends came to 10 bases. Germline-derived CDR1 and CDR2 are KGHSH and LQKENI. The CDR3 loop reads CASSGRASPLHF. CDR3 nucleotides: TGTGCCAGCTCGGGAAGGGCGTCACCCCTCCACTTT.

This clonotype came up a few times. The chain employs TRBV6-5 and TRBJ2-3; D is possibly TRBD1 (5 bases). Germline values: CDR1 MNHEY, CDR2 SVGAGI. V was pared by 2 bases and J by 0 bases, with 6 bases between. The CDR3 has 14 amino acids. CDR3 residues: CASSYRQSTDTQYF. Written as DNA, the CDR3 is TGTGCCAGCAGTTACCGACAGAGCACAGATACGCAGTATTTT.

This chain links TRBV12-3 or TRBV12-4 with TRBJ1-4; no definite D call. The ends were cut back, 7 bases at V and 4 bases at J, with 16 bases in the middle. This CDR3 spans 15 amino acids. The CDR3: CASTPSMGLNEKLFF. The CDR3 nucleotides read TGTGCCAGCACCCCTAGTATGGGCCTTAATGAAAAACTGTTTTTT.

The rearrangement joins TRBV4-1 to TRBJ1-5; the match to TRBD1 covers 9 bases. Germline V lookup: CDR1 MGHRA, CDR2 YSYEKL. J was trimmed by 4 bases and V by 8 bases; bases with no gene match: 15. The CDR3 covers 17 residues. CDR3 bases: TGCGCCAGCTCCCCGGGACAGGGTACCTTGAGGAATCAGCCCCAGCATTTT. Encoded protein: CASSPGQGTLRNQPQHF.

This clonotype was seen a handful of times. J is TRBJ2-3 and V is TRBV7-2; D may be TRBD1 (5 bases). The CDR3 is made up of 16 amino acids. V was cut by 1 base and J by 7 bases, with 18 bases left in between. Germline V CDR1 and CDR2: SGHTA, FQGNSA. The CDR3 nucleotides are TGTGCCAGCAGCTTAGGCTCCTCCGCCGGACAATATACGCAGTATTTT. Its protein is CASSLGSSAGQYTQYF.

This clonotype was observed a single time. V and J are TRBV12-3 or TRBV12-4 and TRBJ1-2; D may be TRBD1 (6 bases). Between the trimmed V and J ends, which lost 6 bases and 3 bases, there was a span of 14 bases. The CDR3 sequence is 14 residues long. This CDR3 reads CASRYQGRDYGYTF. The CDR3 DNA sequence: TGTGCCAGCAGATATCAGGGGCGGGACTATGGCTACACCTTC.

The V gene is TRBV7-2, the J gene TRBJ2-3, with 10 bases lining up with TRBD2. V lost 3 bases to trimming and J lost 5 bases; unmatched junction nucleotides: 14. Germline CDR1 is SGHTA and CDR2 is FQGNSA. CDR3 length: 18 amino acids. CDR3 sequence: CASSLGIEAGGRGDTQYF. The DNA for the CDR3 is TGTGCCAGCAGCTTGGGCATCGAAGCGGGGGGGCGAGGAGATACGCAGTATTTT. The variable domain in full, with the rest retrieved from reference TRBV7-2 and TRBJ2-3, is GAGVSQSPSNKVTEKGKDVELRCDPISGHTALYWYRQSLGQGLEFLIYFQGNSAPDKSGLPSDRFSAERTGGSVSTLTIQRTQQEDSAVYLCASSLGIEAGGRGDTQYFGPGTRLTVL.

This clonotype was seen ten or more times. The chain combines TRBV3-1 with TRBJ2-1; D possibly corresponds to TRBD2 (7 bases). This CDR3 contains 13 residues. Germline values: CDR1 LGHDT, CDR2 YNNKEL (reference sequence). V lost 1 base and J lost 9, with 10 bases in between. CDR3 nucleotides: TGTGCCAGCAGCCAAGGGGAGGGGGGTGAGCAGTTCTTC. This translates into CASSQGEGGEQFF.

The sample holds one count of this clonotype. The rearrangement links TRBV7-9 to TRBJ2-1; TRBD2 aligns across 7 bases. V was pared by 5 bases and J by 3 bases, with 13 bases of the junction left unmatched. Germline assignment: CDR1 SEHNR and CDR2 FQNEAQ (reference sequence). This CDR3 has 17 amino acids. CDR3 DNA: TGTGCCAGCAGCCCCCCCCTCCTAGCGGAGAACTACAATGAGCAGTTCTTC. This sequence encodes CASSPPLLAENYNEQFF.

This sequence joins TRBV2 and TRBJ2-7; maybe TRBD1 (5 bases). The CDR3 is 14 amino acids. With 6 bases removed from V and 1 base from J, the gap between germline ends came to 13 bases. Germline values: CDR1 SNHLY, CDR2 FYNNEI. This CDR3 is CASREVQASYEQYF. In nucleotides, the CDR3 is TGTGCCAGCAGAGAGGTACAGGCGTCCTACGAGCAGTACTTC.

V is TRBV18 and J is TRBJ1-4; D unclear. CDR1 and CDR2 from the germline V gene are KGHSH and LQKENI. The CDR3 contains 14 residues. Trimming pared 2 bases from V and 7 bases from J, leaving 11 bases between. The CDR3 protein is CASSPAELCEKLFF. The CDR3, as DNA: TGTGCCAGCTCACCAGCGGAGTTATGTGAAAAACTGTTTTTT.